A selection of T cell receptor beta chains follows, all from one sample in a study of blood T cells in healthy people across ages. TCRdb used MiXCR to reprocess the 5' RACE reads, holding one entry per CDR3 protein. This repertoire shows around 320,000 distinct CDR3 sequences, 27% found once; its top ten account for 25% to 35%. Sequenced input: blood. These receptors originate from a woman aged 65 to 85 in good health. The CDR3 runs from the conserved cysteine through the conserved F or W. D genes are given only for firm matches. Only part of the rows carry a size: once, few, many, or a class if the clone is expanded.

size: NA; D: NA; J: TRBJ2-6; V: TRBV2; DNA: TGTGCCAGCAGTGCTCCGGAGGGCGACGCCAACGTCCTGACTTTC; CDR3: CASSAPEGDANVLTF
size: NA; D: NA; J: TRBJ2-7; V: TRBV28; DNA: TGTGCCAGCAGAGTGCGGGGCAGGGCATCCTACGAGCAGTACTTC; CDR3: CASRVRGRASYEQYF
size: NA; D: NA; J: TRBJ1-4; V: TRBV11-1; DNA: TGTGCCAGCAGCGGGACACGGTCCAATAATGAAAAACTGTTTTTT; CDR3: CASSGTRSNNEKLFF
size: NA; D: TRBD1; J: TRBJ1-6; V: TRBV24-1; DNA: TGTGCCACCAGAGCCGACAGGGGGTTTTATTCACCCCTCCACTTT; CDR3: CATRADRGFYSPLHF
size: few; D: NA; J: TRBJ1-6; V: TRBV19; DNA: TGTGCCAGTAGTATGGGCCAGTTCTCCTATAATTCACCCCTCCACTTT; CDR3: CASSMGQFSYNSPLHF
size: NA; D: NA; J: TRBJ1-4; V: TRBV6-5; DNA: TGTGCCAGCAGCTTGATGGGGGATGAAAAACTGTTTTTT; CDR3: CASSLMGDEKLFF
size: few; D: TRBD1; J: TRBJ2-7; V: TRBV4-2; DNA: TGTGCCAGCAGCCAAGTGGAGGGACAGGTGGGCTACGAGCAGTACTTC; CDR3: CASSQVEGQVGYEQYF
size: NA; D: NA; J: TRBJ1-2; V: TRBV4-1; DNA: TGCGCCAGCAGCCGCCTAATGAGTACCAACTATGGCTACACCTTC; CDR3: CASSRLMSTNYGYTF
size: many; D: NA; J: TRBJ2-4; V: TRBV11-2; DNA: TGTGCCAGCAGCTTATGGGGGTTGGACGGTGCCCAAAACATTCAGTACTTC; CDR3: CASSLWGLDGAQNIQYF
size: few; D: TRBD1; J: TRBJ1-1; V: TRBV10-3; DNA: TGTGCCACCGACAGGGGTGTTGGAAACACTGAAGCTTTCTTT; CDR3: CATDRGVGNTEAFF
size: NA; D: TRBD2; J: TRBJ2-3; V: TRBV20-1; DNA: TGCAGTGCAAAGCGACAGACTAGCCCGAGACAGATTGGGCAGTATTTT; CDR3: CSAKRQTSPRQIGQYF
size: few; D: TRBD2; J: TRBJ2-1; V: TRBV6-2/TRBV6-3; DNA: TGTGCCAGCAGCCCGTACGGGAGGCAATCCTACAATGAGCAGTTCTTC; CDR3: CASSPYGRQSYNEQFF
size: NA; D: TRBD1; J: TRBJ2-7; V: TRBV12-3/TRBV12-4; DNA: TGTGCCAGCAGCGGGACAGGCAAACTGTTCCCCTACGAGCAGTACTTC; CDR3: CASSGTGKLFPYEQYF
size: many; D: NA; J: TRBJ2-4; V: TRBV9; DNA: TGTGCCAGCAGCGTAGGGGAGTTGCCCAATAGCATTCAGTACTTC; CDR3: CASSVGELPNSIQYF
size: NA; D: NA; J: TRBJ2-3; V: TRBV28; DNA: TGTGCCAGCAGTCCCTCATTCGGGTCTAGCACAGATACGCAGTATTTT; CDR3: CASSPSFGSSTDTQYF
size: few; D: NA; J: TRBJ2-3; V: TRBV29-1; DNA: TGCAGCGCTACCTCGGGTGGAAGCACAGATACGCAGTATTTT; CDR3: CSATSGGSTDTQYF
size: NA; D: NA; J: TRBJ1-1; V: TRBV4-1; DNA: TGCGCCAGCAGCCAAGAAAAGGAAGGCACTGAAGCTTTCTTT; CDR3: CASSQEKEGTEAFF
size: NA; D: NA; J: TRBJ2-4; V: TRBV5-1; DNA: TGCGCCAGCAGCTTGGGGGGGGCGGTGAACATTCAGTACTTC; CDR3: CASSLGGAVNIQYF
size: NA; D: NA; J: TRBJ2-7; V: TRBV25-1; DNA: TGTGCCAGCAGTGAACAGGGCTCCGAGCAGTACTTC; CDR3: CASSEQGSEQYF
size: NA; D: NA; J: TRBJ1-2; V: TRBV20-1; DNA: TGCAGTAGAGGACGGACTAACTATGGCTACACCTTC; CDR3: CSRGRTNYGYTF
size: NA; D: TRBD2; J: TRBJ2-1; V: TRBV10-3; DNA: TGTGCCGCCGGGACTATGTACAATGAGCAGTTCTTC; CDR3: CAAGTMYNEQFF
size: few; D: NA; J: TRBJ1-5; V: TRBV3-1; DNA: TGTGCCAGCAGCCAAAGAGGGGCGAGCAATCAGCCCCAGCATTTT; CDR3: CASSQRGASNQPQHF
size: NA; D: NA; J: TRBJ2-7; V: TRBV12-3/TRBV12-4; DNA: TGTGCCAGCAGTCCAGATTACAGAGAGCAGTACTTC; CDR3: CASSPDYREQYF
size: NA; D: TRBD2; J: TRBJ2-5; V: TRBV12-5; DNA: TGTGCTAGTGGTTTGAGGCGGGAGTGGGGGCAAGAGACCCAGTACTTC; CDR3: CASGLRREWGQETQYF
size: NA; D: NA; J: TRBJ2-1; V: TRBV24-1; DNA: TGTGCCACCAGCCTCTTGGTAGGGGTGACCAATGAGCAGTTCTTC; CDR3: CATSLLVGVTNEQFF
size: NA; D: NA; J: TRBJ2-2; V: TRBV9; DNA: TGTGCCAGTAGCCCCCGGACTAAACCGAACACCGGGGAGCTGTTTTTT; CDR3: CASSPRTKPNTGELFF
size: few; D: TRBD2; J: TRBJ2-7; V: TRBV20-1; DNA: TGCAGTGCTAGGGTAGCGGGAGGGCGTAATGCCTACGAGCAGTACTTC; CDR3: CSARVAGGRNAYEQYF
size: NA; D: TRBD1; J: TRBJ1-5; V: TRBV9; DNA: TGTGCCAGCAGTCGCGGCGGACAGGGCAATCAGCCCCAGCATTTT; CDR3: CASSRGGQGNQPQHF
size: NA; D: NA; J: TRBJ1-3; V: TRBV7-2; DNA: TGTGCCAGCAGCTTAATCAGGGATCTATCTGGAAACACCATATATTTT; CDR3: CASSLIRDLSGNTIYF
size: NA; D: NA; J: TRBJ2-3; V: TRBV14; DNA: TGTGCCAGCAGCCAGAATCACTTGGATACGCAGTATTTT; CDR3: CASSQNHLDTQYF